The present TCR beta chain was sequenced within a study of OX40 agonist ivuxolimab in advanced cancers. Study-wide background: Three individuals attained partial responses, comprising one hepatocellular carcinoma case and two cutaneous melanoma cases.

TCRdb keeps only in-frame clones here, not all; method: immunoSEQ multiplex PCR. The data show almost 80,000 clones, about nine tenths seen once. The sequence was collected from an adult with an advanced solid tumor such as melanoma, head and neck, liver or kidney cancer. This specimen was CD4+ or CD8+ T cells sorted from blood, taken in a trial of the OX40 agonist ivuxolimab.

The CDR3 DNA follows: TGCGCCAGCAGCCAAGAAGTAGGGCAGCTCTACGAGCAGTACTTC. This sequence encodes CASSQEVGQLYEQYF. V usage is TRBV4-3 and J usage is TRBJ2-7; no firm D call. Germline loops: CDR1 LGHNA, CDR2 YSLEER. CDR3 length: 15 residues. V shed 0 bases and J shed 3 bases, with 12 bases lying between them.